Listed below are T cell receptor beta chains from one sample, sequenced in a study of CD8 T cells in ankylosing spondylitis. From the 5' RACE reads, TCRdb called clonotypes with MiXCR, one entry per CDR3 protein. The top ten hold approximately 6.3% of the sample, which has a few hundred thousand distinct CDR3 sequences, 9.5% to 15% seen once. Sequenced: blood, either unsorted or a sorted T cell fraction (not recorded which). The receptors here all came from a male donor with ankylosing spondylitis. The CDR3 runs from the conserved cysteine through the conserved F or W. A D gene is named only where the DNA matches it firmly. Clone size is not always given. Where it is, it says once, few, many or a class for expanded clones.

TRBV5-1	few	TRBD2	TRBJ2-5	TGCGCCAGCAGTCTACGACTAGCGGGAGACCAAGAGACCCAGTACTTC	CASSLRLAGDQETQYF
TRBV20-1	NA	NA	TRBJ2-1	TGCAGTGCTAATTACAATGAGCAGTTCTTC	CSANYNEQFF
TRBV7-2	few	TRBD1	TRBJ1-2	TGTGCCAGCAGCCGGGACAGGGGCGACTATGGCTACACCTTC	CASSRDRGDYGYTF
TRBV24-1	NA	NA	TRBJ2-3	TGTGCCACCAGTGTTGGTAGCAGCACAGATACGCAGTATTTT	CATSVGSSTDTQYF
TRBV24-1	once	TRBD1	TRBJ2-7	TGTGCCACCAGTGAGACAGGGGGCATCTACGAGCAGTACTTC	CATSETGGIYEQYF
TRBV20-1	NA	NA	TRBJ1-2	TGCAGTGCTAGTATACGAGTTTACACCTTC	CSASIRVYTF
TRBV2	NA	NA	TRBJ2-5	TGTGCCAGCAGTGACAATCGGGAAGGCCAGTACTTC	CASSDNREGQYF
TRBV7-2	NA	NA	TRBJ2-3	TGTGCCAGCAGCCCCTACAGACACTCTAGCACAGATACGCAGTATTTT	CASSPYRHSSTDTQYF
TRBV10-3	few	TRBD1	TRBJ2-2	TGTGCCATCAGTGAGTCCCGGGACAGTGCGAACACCGGGGAGCTGTTTTTT	CAISESRDSANTGELFF
TRBV20-1	few	NA	TRBJ2-5	TGCAGTGCTAGAGATTCGGGGACAAGGGGGAGTGATGAAGAGACCCAGTACTTC	CSARDSGTRGSDEETQYF
TRBV9	NA	NA	TRBJ2-1	TGTGCCAGCAGCGAGGGAAACAGCAATGAGCAGTTCTTC	CASSEGNSNEQFF
TRBV7-2	few	NA	TRBJ2-3	TGTGCCAGCAGCCCATTGTTGGGTACGCAGTATTTT	CASSPLLGTQYF
TRBV6-1	NA	NA	TRBJ2-1	TGTGCCAGCAGTGCGGGTCCTGGCTACAATGAGCAGTTCTTC	CASSAGPGYNEQFF
TRBV2	few	TRBD2	TRBJ2-1	TGTGCCAGCAGTGAAGTGTTAGCGGGAGGCCCCAGTGCCAATGAGCAGTTCTTC	CASSEVLAGGPSANEQFF
TRBV9	NA	TRBD2	TRBJ2-1	TGTGCCAGCAGAAGAACTAGCGGGAGAGAGGATGAGCAGTTCTTC	CASRRTSGREDEQFF
TRBV20-1	NA	NA	TRBJ1-1	TGCAGTGCTAGAGATGGTGGCACTGAAGCTTTCTTT	CSARDGGTEAFF
TRBV10-1	few	NA	TRBJ1-4	TGCGCCAGCAGCGAGTTCGGGGAAAAACTGTTTTTT	CASSEFGEKLFF
TRBV11-2	few	TRBD2	TRBJ2-2	TGTGCCAGCAGCTTAGTTCGCGGACTAGCGGGAGAGGCCGGGGAGCTGTTTTTT	CASSLVRGLAGEAGELFF
TRBV7-2	NA	NA	TRBJ2-1	TGTGCCAGCAGCTTAGCTAGGATAGTAATGAGGGGGCAGTTCTTC	CASSLARIVMRGQFF
TRBV15	few	NA	TRBJ1-5	TGTGCCACCAGCAGCACCAAGACGAATCAGCCCCAGCATTTT	CATSSTKTNQPQHF
TRBV10-3	few	TRBD1	TRBJ2-5	TGTGCCATCAGCCTAGGACAGGGCTACGAGACCCAGTACTTC	CAISLGQGYETQYF
TRBV20-1	few	NA	TRBJ1-1	TGCAGTGCTAGAAAGGACGGGAACACTGAAGCTTTCTTT	CSARKDGNTEAFF
TRBV3-1	NA	NA	TRBJ1-6	TGTGCCAGCAGCCGCGGTTGGGATTCACCCCTCCACTTT	CASSRGWDSPLHF
TRBV20-1	NA	NA	TRBJ2-1	TGCAGTGCTAGAGTCGGACTAGTGAAGGAGGGGGATGAGCAGTTCTTC	CSARVGLVKEGDEQFF
TRBV24-1	few	NA	TRBJ1-2	TGTGCCACCAGTGATGAGGGGTTGGGCTACACCTTC	CATSDEGLGYTF
TRBV12-3/TRBV12-4	NA	TRBD2	TRBJ2-1	TGTGCCAGCAGTTCCCCCCGCGGGAGTTCCTATGAGCAGTTCTTC	CASSSPRGSSYEQFF
TRBV3-1	NA	TRBD2	TRBJ2-7	TGTGCCAGCAGCCGATCGGCTAGCGGAAGCCTCTACGAGCAGTACTTC	CASSRSASGSLYEQYF
TRBV20-1	few	NA	TRBJ2-1	TGCAGTGCCCTTCGGACGTCGCAGCCCCACAATGAGCAGTTCTTC	CSALRTSQPHNEQFF
TRBV7-8	few	NA	TRBJ2-3	TGTGCCAGCAGCTTAGTGTCCCTGGCCGCGCATACGCAGTATTTT	CASSLVSLAAHTQYF
TRBV4-1	NA	TRBD1	TRBJ2-1	TGCGCCAGCAGCCAACCGGGACAGGGATTGGTGCAGTTCTTC	CASSQPGQGLVQFF
TRBV18	NA	NA	TRBJ2-7	TGTGCCAGCTCACCAACGGCCGAACAAGACTACGAGCAGTACTTC	CASSPTAEQDYEQYF
TRBV6-1	few	NA	TRBJ1-3	TGTGCCAGCAGCCCACAGGGTTTCTCTGGAAACACCATATATTTT	CASSPQGFSGNTIYF
TRBV5-1	NA	NA	TRBJ2-7	TGCGCCAGCAGCTTGTCCCCTAGTTCCTCCTACGAGCAGTACTTC	CASSLSPSSSYEQYF
TRBV20-1	NA	NA	TRBJ2-1	TGCAGTGCTAGGGCTGGGTGGGCCGAAACGGCGAATGAGCAGTTCTTC	CSARAGWAETANEQFF
TRBV29-1	NA	NA	TRBJ1-5	TGCAGCGTTGGCGGGCCGGGCAATCAGCCCCAGCATTTT	CSVGGPGNQPQHF